These 6 T cell receptor beta chains came from one sample sequenced in a study of response to subunit inactivated influenza vaccine. TCRdb analysed the RT-PCR reads with MiXCR anew, one entry per CDR3 protein. The data show about 650,000 distinct CDR3 sequences, about 14% seen once. The sample consisted of PBMCs from blood, taken approximately 15 days before vaccination. The receptors shown here come from a man aged 50 or older who received an inactivated influenza vaccine.

The chain recombines TRBV28 with TRBJ1-6, with 7 bases aligning to TRBD1. This CDR3 region has 14 residues. Trimming cost V 7 bases and J 5 bases; bases outside gene matches: 5. Germline V lookup: CDR1 MDHEN, CDR2 SYDVKM. CDR3 nucleotides: TGTGCCAGCAAGACCGGGACAGATAATTCACCCCTCCACTTT. Its translation: CASKTGTDNSPLHF.

Worth noting for this clonotype: This CDR3 fails to terminate in the conserved phenylalanine or tryptophan, so it likely reflects a read error. The gene calls are TRBV7-8 and TRBJ2-5; weak D call: TRBD2 (7 bases). The CDR3 extends over 15 amino acids. Germline V CDR1 and CDR2: SGHVS, FQNEAQ. The V end was cut by 1 base, the J end by 5 bases, with 14 bases between. CDR3 sequence: CASSLGVGGLETQYL. CDR3 sequence (DNA): TGTGCCAGCAGCTTAGGGGTGGGGGGGCTTGAGACCCAGTACTTA.

This chain links TRBV10-3 with TRBJ2-7; 8 nucleotides match TRBD1. Unmatched junction bases numbered 10, after V lost 6 bases and J lost 3 bases. The germline gives CDR1 ENHRY, CDR2 SYGVKD. CDR3 length equals 15 residues. The CDR3 nucleotides read TGTGCCATCAGCGATCCCGGTACAGGGGGCTACGAGCAGTACTTC. Residues: CAISDPGTGGYEQYF.

This clonotype was detected a few times. The V and J genes are TRBV9 and TRBJ2-3; D may be TRBD2 (6 bases). Germline V gives CDR1 SGDLS, CDR2 YYNGEE. The CDR3 totals 16 residues. The germline V and J ends were trimmed by 6 bases and 3 bases, with 20 bases remaining between them. The CDR3 spells CASTPPGWEVTDTQYF. CDR3 coding DNA: TGTGCCAGCACCCCCCCTGGGTGGGAGGTGACAGATACGCAGTATTTT.

This clonotype was seen repeatedly, ten times or more. V usage is TRBV5-1 and J usage is TRBJ2-7, with 12 nucleotides matching TRBD2. The CDR3 totals 14 residues. With V trimmed by 6 bases and J by 2 bases, 3 bases remained unmatched. Germline lookup yields CDR1 SGHRS and CDR2 YFSETQ. CDR3 DNA: TGCGCCAGCAAAAGACTAGCGGGAGCCTACGAGCAGTACTTC. Translating gives CASKRLAGAYEQYF.

The table lists this clonotype with a few counts. The chain joins TRBV5-5 to TRBJ2-6; D remains unclear. Trimming removed 0 bases from V and 2 bases from J, with 9 bases in between. From germline, CDR1 is SGHKS and CDR2 YYEKEE (reference sequence). The CDR3 sequence is 16 residues long. The CDR3 DNA follows: TGTGCCAGCAGCTTGGGGTTGCGTGCTGGGGCCAACGTCCTGACTTTC. Translated: CASSLGLRAGANVLTF.